The clone carrying this TCR beta chain was found a few times. The CDR3 runs to 14 residues. Germline loops: CDR1 MDHEN, CDR2 SYDVKM. V lost 4 bases, J lost 11 bases, and 11 bases stayed unmatched. The data are from a study of blood T cells in healthy people across ages. A second PCR of about 6 to 11 cycles used a sample-barcoded 5' primer and a J-beta primer mix. Each CDR3 protein gets one entry after TCRdb re-called the 5' RACE reads with MiXCR. Here the sample spans over a million distinct CDR3 sequences, approximately 40% being singletons. Sequences were obtained from blood. V is TRBV28 and J is TRBJ2-5; 9 nucleotides align to TRBD1. The TCR sequence derives from a woman aged 18-35 years in good health. The CDR3 DNA is TGTGCCAGCAGTTGGGACAGGGAATCGGAAGAGCAGTACTTC. Translation: CASSWDRESEEQYF.